A single sample gave rise to the 11 T cell receptor beta chains below, sequenced in a study of T-cell memory formation after mild COVID-19. TCRdb recomputed calls from the 5' RACE reads with MiXCR, one row per CDR3 protein. Of some 250,000 distinct CDR3 sequences listed, approximately 9% are singletons. Sequencing input: PBMCs or a T cell subset sorted from them (not recorded which). The receptor source for this set is a man aged 18 to 29 who had mild COVID-19 (a few samples of this study predate the infection). Cell type and time point are not known.

This clonotype was detected only a few times. The chain combines TRBV7-9 with TRBJ1-2, with 7 nucleotides matching TRBD1. CDR1 and CDR2 (germline): SEHNR, FQNEAQ (reference sequence). CDR3 length equals 16 residues. J lost 7 bases, V lost 4 bases, and 15 bases had no gene match. The CDR3 bases are TGTGCCAGCAGCTACACAGGGGCGCCGATTGGTCGTGGCTACACCTTC. The encoded protein is CASSYTGAPIGRGYTF.

This clonotype was counted many times. This sequence joins TRBV6-1 and TRBJ1-2; TRBD1 aligns across 10 bases. There are 14 residues in the CDR3. V trimming: 6 bases; J trimming: 8 bases; junction bases outside the gene matches: 9. Per the germline V gene, CDR1 is MNHNS and CDR2 is SASEGT. CDR3 sequence reads: CASSHAGTGVGYTF. CDR3 DNA sequence: TGTGCCAGCAGCCATGCCGGGACAGGGGTCGGCTACACCTTC.

This clonotype was seen more than once but under ten times. The genes are TRBV7-2 and TRBJ2-3; the match to TRBD2 covers 11 bases. Germline V gene lookup returns CDR1 SGHTA and CDR2 FQGNSA. V lost 5 bases and J lost 4; bases outside the gene matches: 8. The CDR3 has 16 amino acids. CDR3 DNA sequence: TGTGCCAGCAGCCCTCTTAGCGGGGGGGCGTCAGATACGCAGTATTTT. Translated, it gives CASSPLSGGASDTQYF.

The V call is TRBV6-1, the J call TRBJ1-1; no clear D. V shed 7 bases and J shed 4 bases, with 13 bases lying between them. The CDR3 sequence is 13 residues long. Germline CDR1 and CDR2: MNHNS and SASEGT. CDR3 region: CASIFRAGTEAFF. CDR3 nucleotides: TGTGCCAGCATCTTTCGTGCGGGCACTGAAGCTTTCTTT.

This clonotype has a handful of counts. V and J are TRBV27 and TRBJ2-5; D not resolved. V shed 2 bases and J shed 1 base, with 8 bases lying between them. The CDR3 runs to 14 residues. CDR1 MNHEY and CDR2 SMNVEV come from the germline V gene (reference sequence). The CDR3 region is CASSLTSPQETQYF. CDR3 nucleotide sequence: TGTGCCAGCAGTTTAACCTCGCCCCAAGAGACCCAGTACTTC.

The rearrangement joins TRBV7-2 to TRBJ1-2; perhaps TRBD1 as D (5 bases). The V end lost 7 bases, the J end lost 1 base, and 16 bases lay between the germline ends. The germline V gene encodes CDR1 SGHTA and CDR2 FQGNSA. CDR3 size: 15 residues. The CDR3 DNA reads TGTGCCAGCATCAGGGCGTCCAGCCTTAACTATGGCTACACCTTC. Its translation: CASIRASSLNYGYTF.

This clonotype was counted between two and nine times. The chain joins TRBV7-9 to TRBJ1-4, with D maybe TRBD1 (6 bases). The CDR3 contains 15 residues. With 1 base removed from V and 0 bases from J, the gap between germline ends came to 6 bases. Per germline, CDR1 SEHNR and CDR2 FQNEAQ (reference sequence). CDR3 sequence: CASSLGDTTNEKLFF. CDR3 DNA sequence: TGTGCCAGCAGCTTAGGGGACACAACTAATGAAAAACTGTTTTTT.

The table lists this clonotype with many counts. This rearrangement joins TRBV5-1 to TRBJ2-3; D is perhaps TRBD1 (5 bases). This CDR3 spans 13 amino acids. Trimming stripped 8 bases from V and 4 bases from J, with 14 bases between. Germline CDR1 and CDR2: SGHRS and YFSETQ. The CDR3 DNA reads as TGCGCCAGTTCTACGCAGGGTGCAGATACGCAGTATTTT. Protein: CASSTQGADTQYF.

This clonotype came up once. The chain's CDR3 is CASSILAGVPYNEQFF. The CDR3 DNA follows: TGTGCCAGCAGTATCCTAGCGGGGGTCCCCTACAATGAGCAGTTCTTC. J is TRBJ2-1 and V is TRBV12-3 or TRBV12-4, with TRBD2 identical over 10 bases. CDR3 length: 16 residues. V gave up 5 bases and J gave up 2 bases; unmatched junction bases: 6.

This clonotype was seen a few times. J is TRBJ1-2 and V is TRBV7-4; D call uncertain. Trimming stripped 7 bases from V and 3 bases from J, with 3 bases between. The germline V gene encodes CDR1 SGHVT and CDR2 SQSDAQ. There are 10 residues in the CDR3. For the CDR3, the DNA is TGTGCCAGCACTCACTATGGCTACACCTTC. Its protein is CASTHYGYTF.

The V call is TRBV20-1, the J call TRBJ1-1; D call uncertain. Germline values: CDR1 DFQATT, CDR2 SNEGSKA (reference sequence). V lost 0 bases, J lost 4 bases, and 12 bases lay in between. The CDR3 sequence is 14 residues long. This CDR3 reads CSARDLGGSTEAFF. The CDR3 DNA is TGCAGTGCTAGAGATCTTGGAGGGAGCACTGAAGCTTTCTTT.